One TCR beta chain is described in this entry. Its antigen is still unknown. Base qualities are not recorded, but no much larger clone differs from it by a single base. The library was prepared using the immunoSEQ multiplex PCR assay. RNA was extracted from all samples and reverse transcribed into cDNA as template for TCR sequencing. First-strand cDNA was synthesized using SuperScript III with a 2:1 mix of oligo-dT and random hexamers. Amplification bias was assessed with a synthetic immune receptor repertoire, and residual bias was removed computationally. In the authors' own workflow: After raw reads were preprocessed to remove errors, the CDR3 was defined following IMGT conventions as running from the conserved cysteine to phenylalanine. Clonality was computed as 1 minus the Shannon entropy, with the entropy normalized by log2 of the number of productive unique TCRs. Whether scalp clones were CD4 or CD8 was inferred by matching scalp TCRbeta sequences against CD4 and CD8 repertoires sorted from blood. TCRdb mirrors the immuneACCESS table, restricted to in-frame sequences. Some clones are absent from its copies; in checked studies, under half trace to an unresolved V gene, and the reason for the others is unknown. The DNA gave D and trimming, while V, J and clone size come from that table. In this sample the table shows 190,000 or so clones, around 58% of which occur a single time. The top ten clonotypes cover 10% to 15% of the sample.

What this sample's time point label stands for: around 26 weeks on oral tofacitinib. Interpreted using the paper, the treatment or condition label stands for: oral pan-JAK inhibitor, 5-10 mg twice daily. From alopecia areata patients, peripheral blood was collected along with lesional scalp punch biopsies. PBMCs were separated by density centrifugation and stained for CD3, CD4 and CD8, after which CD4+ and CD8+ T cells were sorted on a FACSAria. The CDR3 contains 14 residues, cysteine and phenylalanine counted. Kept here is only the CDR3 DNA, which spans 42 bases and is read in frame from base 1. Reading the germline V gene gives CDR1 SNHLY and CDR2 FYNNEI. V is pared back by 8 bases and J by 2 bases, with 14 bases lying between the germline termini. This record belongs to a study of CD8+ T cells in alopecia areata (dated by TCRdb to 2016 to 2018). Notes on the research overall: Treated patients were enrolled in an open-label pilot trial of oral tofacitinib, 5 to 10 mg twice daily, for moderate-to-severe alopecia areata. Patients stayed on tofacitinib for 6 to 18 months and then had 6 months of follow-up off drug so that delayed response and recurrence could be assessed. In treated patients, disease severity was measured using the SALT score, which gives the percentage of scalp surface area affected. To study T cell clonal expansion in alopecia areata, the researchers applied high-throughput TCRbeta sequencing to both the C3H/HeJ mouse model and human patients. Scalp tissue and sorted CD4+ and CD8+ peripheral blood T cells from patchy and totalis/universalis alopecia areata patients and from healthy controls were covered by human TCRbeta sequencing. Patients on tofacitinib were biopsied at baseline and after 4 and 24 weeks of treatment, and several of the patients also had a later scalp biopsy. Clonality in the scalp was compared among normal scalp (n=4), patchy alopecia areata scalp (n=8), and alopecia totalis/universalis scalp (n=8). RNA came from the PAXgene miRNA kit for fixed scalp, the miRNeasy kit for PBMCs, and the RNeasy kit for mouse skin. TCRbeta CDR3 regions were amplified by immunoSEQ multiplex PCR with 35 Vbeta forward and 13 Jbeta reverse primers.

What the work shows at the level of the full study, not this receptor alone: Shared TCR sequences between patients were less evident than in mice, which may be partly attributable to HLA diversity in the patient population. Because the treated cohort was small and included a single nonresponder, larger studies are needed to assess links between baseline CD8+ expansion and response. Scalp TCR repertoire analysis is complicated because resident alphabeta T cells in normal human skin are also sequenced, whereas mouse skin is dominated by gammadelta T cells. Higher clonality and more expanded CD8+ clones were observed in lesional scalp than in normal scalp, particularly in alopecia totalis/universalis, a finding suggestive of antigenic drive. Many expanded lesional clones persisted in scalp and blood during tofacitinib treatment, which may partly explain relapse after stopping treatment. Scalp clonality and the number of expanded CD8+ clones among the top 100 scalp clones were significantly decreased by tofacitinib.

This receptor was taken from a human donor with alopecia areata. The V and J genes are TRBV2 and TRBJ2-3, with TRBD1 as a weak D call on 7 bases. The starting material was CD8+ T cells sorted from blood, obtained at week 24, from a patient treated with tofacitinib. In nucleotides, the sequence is TGTGCCAGCCTGGAGGGGGCCTACACAGATACGCAGTATTTT. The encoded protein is CASLEGAYTDTQYF.